A selection of T cell receptor beta chains follows, all from one sample in a study of memory CD4+ T cells and cytomegalovirus serostatus. Using immunoSEQ multiplex PCR, the repertoire was profiled, and TCRdb retains in-frame clones only, with some absent. The table includes about 82,000 clones, about 85% detected once. Sequences were obtained from memory CD4+ T cells from blood. Receptors were obtained from an adult in good health and CMV-seronegative. Both conserved end residues are part of each CDR3. The D gene is left open where the match is weak. Expanded clones are given a class, and other clones once, few, many or no size at all.

j_gene: TRBJ2-1
v_gene: TRBV27
d_gene: NA
abundance: NA
CDR3nt: TGTGCCAGCAGTCGCGGTAATGAGCAGTTCTTC
CDR3aa: CASSRGNEQFF

j_gene: TRBJ1-3
v_gene: TRBV19
d_gene: NA
abundance: NA
CDR3nt: TGTGCCAGTAGTATACAGGGACCGGGAAACACCATATATTTT
CDR3aa: CASSIQGPGNTIYF

j_gene: TRBJ1-1
v_gene: TRBV6-5
d_gene: NA
abundance: NA
CDR3nt: TGTGCCAGCAGCCCCGACACCTGGAACACTGAAGCTTTCTTT
CDR3aa: CASSPDTWNTEAFF

j_gene: TRBJ2-7
v_gene: TRBV6-1
d_gene: NA
abundance: NA
CDR3nt: TGTGCCAGCAGTGAAGCGCGACACCCAGGCACCTACGAGCAGTACTTC
CDR3aa: CASSEARHPGTYEQYF

j_gene: TRBJ1-3
v_gene: TRBV5-1
d_gene: NA
abundance: NA
CDR3nt: TGCGCCAGCCAGGACGGTAATGGAAACACCATATATTTT
CDR3aa: CASQDGNGNTIYF

j_gene: TRBJ2-7
v_gene: TRBV5-6
d_gene: NA
abundance: NA
CDR3nt: TGTGCCAGCAGCTTTTACCCGGGTATCGGCGAGCAGTACTTC
CDR3aa: CASSFYPGIGEQYF

j_gene: TRBJ2-1
v_gene: TRBV7-9
d_gene: TRBD1
abundance: NA
CDR3nt: TGTGCCAGCAGCTCGACAGGGGGCTCCTACAATGAGCAGTTCTTC
CDR3aa: CASSSTGGSYNEQFF

j_gene: TRBJ2-7
v_gene: TRBV7-3
d_gene: TRBD1
abundance: once
CDR3nt: TGTGCCAGCAGCTTAACGGCAGGGGGCTACGAGCAGTACTTC
CDR3aa: CASSLTAGGYEQYF

j_gene: TRBJ1-4
v_gene: TRBV2
d_gene: NA
abundance: NA
CDR3nt: TGTGCCAGCAGCGAAAGTAGACGGGGTGAAAAACTGTTTTTT
CDR3aa: CASSESRRGEKLFF

j_gene: TRBJ1-3
v_gene: TRBV6-5
d_gene: TRBD1
abundance: NA
CDR3nt: TGTGCCAGCAGCCCTTTAACAGGGGTGGAAAACACCATATATTTT
CDR3aa: CASSPLTGVENTIYF

j_gene: TRBJ2-7
v_gene: TRBV7-8
d_gene: NA
abundance: NA
CDR3nt: TGTGCCAGCAGCTTGGTGGGAAACTACGAGCAGTACTTC
CDR3aa: CASSLVGNYEQYF

j_gene: TRBJ1-5
v_gene: TRBV7-9
d_gene: NA
abundance: once
CDR3nt: TGTGCAGGGCAAACCGGGGGCAATCAGCCCCAGCATTTT
CDR3aa: CAGQTGGNQPQHF

j_gene: TRBJ1-1
v_gene: TRBV7-9
d_gene: NA
abundance: few
CDR3nt: TGTGCCGGTACAGCGAACACTGAAGCTTTCTTT
CDR3aa: CAGTANTEAFF

j_gene: TRBJ1-4
v_gene: TRBV5-1
d_gene: TRBD1
abundance: NA
CDR3nt: TGCGCCAGCAGCGGAACCGGGACAGGGGACGAAAAACTGTTTTTT
CDR3aa: CASSGTGTGDEKLFF

j_gene: TRBJ2-2
v_gene: TRBV20-1
d_gene: NA
abundance: few
CDR3nt: TGCAGTGCAGAGAACACCGGGGAGCTGTTTTTT
CDR3aa: CSAENTGELFF

j_gene: TRBJ1-2
v_gene: TRBV6-4
d_gene: NA
abundance: NA
CDR3nt: TGTGCCAGCAGTGACTCGGGGGGCGCGGACTATGGCTACACCTTC
CDR3aa: CASSDSGGADYGYTF